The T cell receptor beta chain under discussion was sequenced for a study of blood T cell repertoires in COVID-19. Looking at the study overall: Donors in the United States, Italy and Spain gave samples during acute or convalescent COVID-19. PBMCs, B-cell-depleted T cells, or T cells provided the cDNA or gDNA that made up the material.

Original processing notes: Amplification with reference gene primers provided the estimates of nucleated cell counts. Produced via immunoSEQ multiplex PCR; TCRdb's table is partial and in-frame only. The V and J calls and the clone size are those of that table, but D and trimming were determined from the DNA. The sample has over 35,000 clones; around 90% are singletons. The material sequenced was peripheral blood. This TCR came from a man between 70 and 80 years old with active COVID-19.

The CDR3 region has the DNA TGCAGCGTTGTCGGCAGGGGCCGCACTGAAGCTTTCTTT. Translated: CSVVGRGRTEAFF. J is TRBJ1-1 and V is TRBV29-1; D may be TRBD1 (6 bases). V was clipped by 4 bases and J by 4 bases, with 13 bases between them. This CDR3 spans 13 amino acids. CDR1 and CDR2 (germline): SQVTM, ANQGSEA.